Presented here are 20 T cell receptor beta chains from one specimen sequenced in a study of breast tumors, draining lymph nodes, adjacent tissues. One entry per CDR3 protein, called by TCRdb with MiXCR from the multiplex PCR reads. This table holds over 200,000 distinct CDR3 sequences, 30% to 35% found once. The lymph nodes were axillary draining lymph nodes from breast cancer patients. Sequencing used axillary lymph node tissue. All receptors come from a female donor with breast cancer. Some clones in this sample may be carry-over from other donors' samples.

This clonotype was detected many times. The chain recombines TRBV10-3 with TRBJ2-3, with 8 nucleotides matching TRBD2. Unmatched junction bases numbered 6, after V lost 7 bases and J lost 3 bases. This CDR3 comprises 14 residues. The V gene's germline CDR1 is ENHRY and CDR2 SYGVKD. The CDR3 reads CAIKMASGTDTQYF. CDR3 sequence (DNA): TGTGCCATCAAAATGGCTAGCGGGACAGATACGCAGTATTTT.

This clonotype came up many times. The rearrangement links TRBV5-1 to TRBJ1-3; 9 positions match TRBD1. V shed 4 bases, J shed 0 bases, and the junction held 14 bases outside the gene matches. Per germline, CDR1 SGHRS and CDR2 YFSETQ. The CDR3 spans 19 residues. CDR3 sequence (DNA): TGCGCCAGCAGCCTCACCAGGGGACAGGGATCAAGCTCTGGAAACACCATATATTTT. This sequence encodes CASSLTRGQGSSSGNTIYF.

As concerns this clonotype: A junction boundary mismatches the germline segment, possibly from a read error. The chain is built from TRBV7-3 and TRBJ2-5; 8 nucleotides align to TRBD1. CDR3 length equals 15 residues. Germline V CDR1 and CDR2: SGHTA, FQGTGA. CDR3 in DNA: TGTGCCAGCAGCCCGGGGACAGGTCTTTCCTACGAGCAGCACTTC. Its protein product is CASSPGTGLSYEQHF.

Many counts were recorded for this clonotype. V is TRBV6-4 and J is TRBJ2-1, with TRBD2 matching 10 bases. Losses at the gene ends were 0 bases for V and 10 bases for J; bases not matched to a gene: 9. Germline values: CDR1 MRHNA, CDR2 SNTAGT. This CDR3 comprises 16 residues. This CDR3 reads CASSDSYSGRVREQFF. The CDR3 nucleotides are TGTGCCAGCAGTGACTCGTACAGCGGGAGGGTACGGGAGCAGTTCTTC.

In the case of this clonotype: This may be a read error: a much more frequent sequence differs by one nucleotide. Because the CDR3 is missing its conserved closing phenylalanine or tryptophan, this is likely a read error. Because the CDR3's place on the DNA is in doubt, the DNA is left out and the CDR3 is given as listed by TCRdb. This chain connects TRBV3-2 to TRBJ2-5; the table's D call of TRBD1 was not tested on the DNA. TRBV3-2 is shown as a pseudogene. Both ends counted, the CDR3 spans 15 residues. CDR3 in amino acids: CASSQGTGFQETQYL.

At least ten counts were recorded for this clonotype. The CDR3 loop reads CATSVTRVAEELFF. CDR3 in DNA: TGTGCCACCAGCGTAACGCGGGTCGCCGAGGAGCTGTTTTTT. The chain uses TRBV15 and TRBJ2-2; possibly TRBD2 for D (5 bases). This CDR3 is built from 14 residues. Trimming cost V 5 bases and J 10 bases, with 17 bases left between them. CDR1 and CDR2 (germline): LNHNV, YYDKDF (reference sequence).

The chain couples TRBV5-1 to TRBJ1-1; TRBD1 agrees at 10 bases. The V segment lost 3 bases and the J segment 5 bases; nucleotides outside the gene matches: 4. Germline V CDR1 and CDR2: SGHRS, YFSETQ. The CDR3 loop spans 14 amino acids. The chain's CDR3 is CASSSTGGGTEAFF. The CDR3 nucleotides are TGCGCCAGCAGCTCGACAGGGGGCGGGACTGAAGCTTTCTTT.

V gene TRBV12-3 or TRBV12-4 combines with J gene TRBJ2-6; D remains ambiguous. The CDR3 is made up of 13 amino acids. V lost 7 bases, J lost 5 bases, and 9 bases lay in between. The chain's CDR3 is CASTTDRANVLTF. The CDR3 DNA is TGTGCCAGCACCACCGACAGGGCCAACGTCCTGACTTTC.

The rearrangement links TRBV6-5 to TRBJ2-2; 8 bases are a match to TRBD1. After removal of 6 bases from V and 4 bases from J, the junction contained 10 bases not matched to a gene. Germline V gene data show CDR1 as MNHEY and CDR2 as SVGAGI. The CDR3 has 16 amino acids. CDR3 sequence reads: CASSRQGSASTGELFF. Written as DNA, the CDR3 is TGTGCCAGCAGCCGACAGGGGTCAGCGAGCACCGGGGAGCTGTTTTTT.

As regards this clonotype: This could be a read error, since a much larger clone is one nucleotide away. The chain employs TRBV7-3 and TRBJ2-1; TRBD2 matches 9 bases. The CDR3 totals 15 residues. Germline lookup yields CDR1 SGHTA and CDR2 FQGTGA. CDR3 in DNA: TGTGCCAGCAGCTTAAGTCGGACTAGCGTGGATGAGCAGCTCTTC. Its protein product is CASSLSRTSVDEQLF.

This clonotype has just a few counts. DNA for the CDR3: TGTGCCACCAACCTCGGCTCGAGCTCCTACAATGAGCAGTTCTTC. Its protein is CATNLGSSSYNEQFF. The chain combines TRBV7-2 with TRBJ2-1; D gene unclear. In germline, CDR1 is SGHTA, CDR2 FQGNSA. The CDR3 spans 15 residues. Deletions cut 10 bases from V and 0 bases from J, with 16 bases between.

A remark on this clonotype: A read error is possible here, since a much larger clone lies one base away. The V gene is TRBV11-2, the J gene TRBJ1-2; TRBD1 matches at 8 bases. The CDR3 contains 15 residues. Germline assignment: CDR1 SGHAT and CDR2 FQNNGV. CDR3 DNA: TGTGCCGGCAGCCCTCGCCTGACAGGGGACTATGGCTACACCTTC. It yields the protein CAGSPRLTGDYGYTF.

At least ten counts were recorded for this clonotype. The CDR3 DNA follows: TGTGCCAGCAGCCAAGTCACGGGGGGGCCGGGGAATGAGCAGTTCTTC. It yields the protein CASSQVTGGPGNEQFF. This rearrangement joins TRBV4-2 to TRBJ2-1; 8 bases line up with TRBD2. The junction had 9 bases not matched to a gene; V was cut back by 1 base and J by 7 bases. Germline CDR1 reads LGHNA; CDR2 reads YNFKEQ. CDR3 size: 16 residues.

This sequence joins TRBV7-9 and TRBJ2-1; D possibly matches TRBD1 or TRBD2 (5 bases each). The germline V and J ends were trimmed by 6 bases and 7 bases, with 16 bases remaining between them. This CDR3 contains 14 residues. The germline V gene has CDR1 SEHNR and CDR2 FQNEAQ (reference sequence). The CDR3, as DNA: TGTGCCAGCAGAAGACCCGGGGCCTCGAATGAGCAGTTCTTC. Amino acid sequence: CASRRPGASNEQFF.

At least ten counts were recorded for this clonotype. J is TRBJ1-5 and V is TRBV12-3 or TRBV12-4; maybe TRBD1 (5 bases). The V gene lost 5 bases and the J gene lost 7 bases, with 9 bases spanning the gap. The CDR3 has 12 residues. The CDR3 DNA sequence: TGTGCCAGCAGTGGGGACCTACAGCCCCAGCATTTT. It yields the protein CASSGDLQPQHF.

This clonotype was seen ten or more times. The chain has TRBV24-1 and TRBJ2-3; the match to TRBD1 covers 7 bases. This CDR3 is 16 amino acids long. CDR1 is KGHDR, CDR2 SFDVKD, per germline. Trimming removed 4 bases from V and 0 bases from J; junction bases left unmatched: 6. CDR3 sequence reads: CATSEGQRSSTDTQYF. The CDR3 nucleotides read TGTGCCACCAGTGAGGGACAGAGATCTAGCACAGATACGCAGTATTTT.

This clonotype was detected many times. The chain has TRBV19 and TRBJ1-4; tentative D call: TRBD1 (5 bases). V lost 5 bases and J lost 5, with 18 bases in between. The CDR3 loop spans 16 amino acids. From germline, CDR1 is LNHDA and CDR2 SQIVND (reference sequence). This chain's CDR3 is CASSFGPGRWNEKLFF. As DNA, the CDR3 is TGTGCCAGTAGTTTTGGGCCAGGGCGGTGGAATGAAAAACTGTTTTTT.

This clonotype was counted ten times or more. At one end the junction does not follow the germline gene, possibly because of a read error. The V and J genes are TRBV7-2 and TRBJ1-2, with a possible D match to TRBD1 (6 bases). Looked up from germline, CDR1 is SGHTA and CDR2 is FQGNSA. CDR3 length: 15 amino acids. CDR3 DNA sequence: TGTGCCAGCAGCCAACACGGAGACAGGTCAGATGGCTACCCCTTC. It specifies CASSQHGDRSDGYPF.

This clonotype was seen at least ten times. The chain joins TRBV24-1 to TRBJ2-1; D perhaps matches TRBD1 (5 bases). With 4 bases removed from V and 3 bases from J, the gap between germline ends came to 18 bases. CDR3 length: 17 residues. The germline V gene encodes CDR1 KGHDR and CDR2 SFDVKD. CDR3: CATSERGSIRNYNEQFF. CDR3 DNA sequence: TGTGCCACCAGTGAAAGGGGAAGTATACGAAACTACAATGAGCAGTTCTTC.

Concerning this clonotype: This clone may be a read error of a much larger clone one base away. This chain connects TRBV12-3 or TRBV12-4 to TRBJ2-5; D is unclear. Trimming shortened V by 3 bases and J by 2 bases, and 7 bases separated the two germline ends. There are 13 residues in the CDR3. In nucleotides, the CDR3 is TGTGCCAGCAGTTTCTTAGAACAAGAGACCCAGTACTTC. Its protein product is CASSFLEQETQYF.